This T cell receptor beta chain was recovered during a study of breast tumors, draining lymph nodes, adjacent tissues. Study-wide findings and caveats: Data only fit, rather than demonstrated, lymph node origin of most tumor T cells. Tumor TCR diversity was below lymph nodes but above nontumor tissue.

Points on this clonotype: The antigen is undetermined.

The CDR3 runs to 15 residues. J gave up 2 bases and V 3 bases, and 6 bases lay outside the gene matches. Germline V CDR1 and CDR2: SGHVS, FNYEAQ. TCRdb re-analysed the multiplex PCR reads in MiXCR, keeping a single row per CDR3 protein. The sample yields more than 15,000 distinct CDR3 sequences, about 64% seen once. The sample consisted of tumor-adjacent breast tissue. The clonotype comes from a female donor with breast cancer. Some clones in this sample may be carry-over from other donors' samples. The rearrangement uses TRBV7-6 and TRBJ2-7, with TRBD1 identical over 8 bases. The CDR3 is CASSLFWTGTYEQYF. CDR3 DNA: TGTGCCAGCAGCTTGTTTTGGACAGGGACCTACGAGCAGTACTTC.